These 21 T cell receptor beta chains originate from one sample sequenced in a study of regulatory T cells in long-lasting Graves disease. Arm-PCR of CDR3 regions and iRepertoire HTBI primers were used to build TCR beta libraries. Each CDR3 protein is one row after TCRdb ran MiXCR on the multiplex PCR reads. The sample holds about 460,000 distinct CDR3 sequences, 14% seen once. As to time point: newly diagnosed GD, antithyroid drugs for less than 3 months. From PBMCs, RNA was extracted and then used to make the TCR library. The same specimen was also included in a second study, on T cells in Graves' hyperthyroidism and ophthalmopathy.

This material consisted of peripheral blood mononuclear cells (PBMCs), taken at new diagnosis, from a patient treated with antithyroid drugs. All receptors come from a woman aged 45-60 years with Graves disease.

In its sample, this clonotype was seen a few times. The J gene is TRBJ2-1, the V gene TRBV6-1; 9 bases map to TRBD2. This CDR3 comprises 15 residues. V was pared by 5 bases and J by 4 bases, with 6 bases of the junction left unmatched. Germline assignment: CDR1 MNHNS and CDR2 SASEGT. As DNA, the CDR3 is TGTGCCAGCAGTCTCACTCTAGCGGGGTACAATGAGCAGTTCTTC. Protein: CASSLTLAGYNEQFF.

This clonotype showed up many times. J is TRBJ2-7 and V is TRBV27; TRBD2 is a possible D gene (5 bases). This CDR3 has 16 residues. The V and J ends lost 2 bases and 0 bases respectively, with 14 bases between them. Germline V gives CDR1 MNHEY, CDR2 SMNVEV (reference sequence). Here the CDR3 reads CASSLTHPGDSYEQYF. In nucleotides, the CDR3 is TGTGCCAGCAGTTTAACCCACCCCGGGGACTCCTACGAGCAGTACTTC.

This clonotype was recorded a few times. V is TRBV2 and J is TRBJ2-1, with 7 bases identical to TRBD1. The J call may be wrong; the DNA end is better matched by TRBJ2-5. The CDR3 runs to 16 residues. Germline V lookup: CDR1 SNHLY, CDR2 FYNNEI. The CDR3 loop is CASSPTAGGNQETQYF. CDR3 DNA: TGTGCCAGCAGTCCTACCGCAGGGGGAAACCAAGAGACCCAGTACTTC.

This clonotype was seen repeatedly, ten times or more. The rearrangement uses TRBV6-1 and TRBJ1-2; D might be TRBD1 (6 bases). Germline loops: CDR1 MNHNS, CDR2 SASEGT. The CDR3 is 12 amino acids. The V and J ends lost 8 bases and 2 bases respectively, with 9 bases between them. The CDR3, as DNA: TGTGCCAGCGGGACACTGAACTATGGCTACACCTTC. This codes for CASGTLNYGYTF.

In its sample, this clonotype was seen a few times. The DNA of the CDR3 is TGTGCCAGCAGTTTATGGGATAACGGGGAGCTGTTTTTT. As protein: CASSLWDNGELFF. The V gene is TRBV12-3 or TRBV12-4, the J gene TRBJ2-2; D unresolved. V was cut by 2 bases and J by 7 bases, with 8 bases left in between. The length of the CDR3 is 13 residues.

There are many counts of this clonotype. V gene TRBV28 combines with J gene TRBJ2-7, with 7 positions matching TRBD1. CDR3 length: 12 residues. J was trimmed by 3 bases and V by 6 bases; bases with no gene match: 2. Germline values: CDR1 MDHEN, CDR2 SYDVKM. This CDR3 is CASSRTGYEQYF. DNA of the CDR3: TGTGCCAGCAGCCGGACAGGCTACGAGCAGTACTTC.

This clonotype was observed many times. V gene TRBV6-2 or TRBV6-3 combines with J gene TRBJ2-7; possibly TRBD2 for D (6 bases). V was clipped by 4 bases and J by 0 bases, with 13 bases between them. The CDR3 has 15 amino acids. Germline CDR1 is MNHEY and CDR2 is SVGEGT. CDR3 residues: CASSLGGTLSYEQYF. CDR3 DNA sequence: TGTGCCAGCAGTTTAGGCGGGACCCTCTCCTACGAGCAGTACTTC.

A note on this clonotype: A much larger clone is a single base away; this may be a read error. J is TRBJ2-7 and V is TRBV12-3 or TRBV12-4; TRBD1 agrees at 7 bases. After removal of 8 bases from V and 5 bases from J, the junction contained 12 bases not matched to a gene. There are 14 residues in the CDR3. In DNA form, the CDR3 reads TGTGCCAGCGGCCCCCCTTCGACAGGGAACGAGCAGTACTTC. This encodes CASGPPSTGNEQYF.

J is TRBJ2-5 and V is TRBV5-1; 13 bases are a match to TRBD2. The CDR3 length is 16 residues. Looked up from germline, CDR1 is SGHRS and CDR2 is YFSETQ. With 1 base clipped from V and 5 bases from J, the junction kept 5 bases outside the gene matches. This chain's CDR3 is CASSLTGLAGPETQYF. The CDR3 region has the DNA TGCGCCAGCAGCTTGACGGGACTAGCGGGACCTGAGACCCAGTACTTC.

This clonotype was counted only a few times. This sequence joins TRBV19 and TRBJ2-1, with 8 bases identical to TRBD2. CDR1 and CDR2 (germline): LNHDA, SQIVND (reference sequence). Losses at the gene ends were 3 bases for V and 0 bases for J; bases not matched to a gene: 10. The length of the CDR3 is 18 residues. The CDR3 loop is CASSIPGLAGISYNEQFF. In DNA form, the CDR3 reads TGTGCCAGTAGTATCCCGGGGCTAGCGGGCATCTCCTACAATGAGCAGTTCTTC.

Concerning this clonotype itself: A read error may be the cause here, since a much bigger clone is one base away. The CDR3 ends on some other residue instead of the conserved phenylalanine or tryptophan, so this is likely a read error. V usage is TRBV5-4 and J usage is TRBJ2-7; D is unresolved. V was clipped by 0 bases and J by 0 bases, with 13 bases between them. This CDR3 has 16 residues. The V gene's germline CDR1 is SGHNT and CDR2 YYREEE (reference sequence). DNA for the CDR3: TGTGCCAGCAGCTTGGAGGGCGGATTTCGCTCCTACGAGCAGTACTGC. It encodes CASSLEGGFRSYEQYC.

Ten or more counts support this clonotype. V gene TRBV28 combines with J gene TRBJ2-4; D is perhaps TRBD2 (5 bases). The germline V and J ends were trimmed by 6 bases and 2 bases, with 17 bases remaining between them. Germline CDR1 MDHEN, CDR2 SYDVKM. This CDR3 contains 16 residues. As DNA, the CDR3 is TGTGCCAGCAGCCAGAGGAGCGGAACCTCCAAAAACATTCAGTACTTC. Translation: CASSQRSGTSKNIQYF. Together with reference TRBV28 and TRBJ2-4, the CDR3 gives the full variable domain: DVKVTQSSRYLVKRTGEKVFLECVQDMDHENMFWYRQDPGLGLRLIYFSYDVKMKEKGDIPEGYSVSREKKERFSLILESASTNQTSMYLCASSQRSGTSKNIQYFGAGTRLSVL.

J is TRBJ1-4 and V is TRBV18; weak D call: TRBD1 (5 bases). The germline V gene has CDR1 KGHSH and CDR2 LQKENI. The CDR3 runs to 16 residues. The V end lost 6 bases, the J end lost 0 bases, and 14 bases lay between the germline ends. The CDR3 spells CASSLQEWATNEKLFF. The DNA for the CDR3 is TGTGCCAGCTCCCTACAGGAGTGGGCAACTAATGAAAAACTGTTTTTT.

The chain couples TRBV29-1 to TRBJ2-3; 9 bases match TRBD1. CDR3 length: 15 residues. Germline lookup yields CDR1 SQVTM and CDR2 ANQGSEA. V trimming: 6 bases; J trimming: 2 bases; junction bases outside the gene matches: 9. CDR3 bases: TGCAGCGTCCGGACAGGGGCCCGGGCCACAGATACGCAGTATTTT. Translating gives CSVRTGARATDTQYF.

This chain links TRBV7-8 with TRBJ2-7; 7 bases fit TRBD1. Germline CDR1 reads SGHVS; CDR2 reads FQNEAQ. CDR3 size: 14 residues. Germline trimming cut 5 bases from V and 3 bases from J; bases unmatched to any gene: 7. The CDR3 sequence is CASSSNRGGYEQYF. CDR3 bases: TGTGCCAGCAGCAGCAACAGGGGTGGCTACGAGCAGTACTTC. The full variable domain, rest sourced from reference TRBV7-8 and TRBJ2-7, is GAGVSQSPRYKVAKRGQDVALRCDPISGHVSLFWYQQALGQGPEFLTYFQNEAQLDKSGLPSDRFFAERPEGSVSTLKIQRTQQEDSAVYLCASSSNRGGYEQYFGPGTRLTVT.

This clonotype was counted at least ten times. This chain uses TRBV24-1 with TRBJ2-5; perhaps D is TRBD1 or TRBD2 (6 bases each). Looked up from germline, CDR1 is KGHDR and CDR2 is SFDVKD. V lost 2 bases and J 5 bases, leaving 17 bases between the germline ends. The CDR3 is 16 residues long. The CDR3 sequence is CATSDWTGGLGETQYF. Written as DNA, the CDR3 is TGTGCCACCAGTGATTGGACTGGGGGGCTTGGGGAGACCCAGTACTTC.

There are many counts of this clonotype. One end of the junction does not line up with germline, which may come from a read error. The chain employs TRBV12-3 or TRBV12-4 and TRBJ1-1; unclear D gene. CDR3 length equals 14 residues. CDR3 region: CASSLVSLNTEAFF. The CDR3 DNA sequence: TGTGCCAGCAGCTTAGTTTCACTGAACACTGAAGCTTTCTTT.

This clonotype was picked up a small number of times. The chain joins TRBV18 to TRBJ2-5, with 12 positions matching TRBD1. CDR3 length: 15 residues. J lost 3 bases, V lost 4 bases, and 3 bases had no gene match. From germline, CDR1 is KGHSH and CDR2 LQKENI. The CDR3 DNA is TGTGCCAGCTCACTTGGGACAGGGGGCGAAGAGACCCAGTACTTC. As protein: CASSLGTGGEETQYF.

CDR3 in amino acids: CASSVTPGGATEAFF. The CDR3 nucleotides read TGTGCCAGCAGCGTAACCCCGGGGGGGGCGACTGAAGCTTTCTTT. This sequence joins TRBV9 and TRBJ1-1, with D perhaps matching TRBD1 (6 bases). CDR1 SGDLS and CDR2 YYNGEE come from the germline V gene. V gave up 1 base and J gave up 5 bases, with 15 bases separating them. This CDR3 has 15 amino acids.

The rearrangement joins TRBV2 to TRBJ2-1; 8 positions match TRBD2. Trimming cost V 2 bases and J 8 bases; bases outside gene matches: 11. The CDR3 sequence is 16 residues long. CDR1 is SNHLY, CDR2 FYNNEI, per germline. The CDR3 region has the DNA TGTGCCAGCAGTGAACAGGTGGCGGGAGGTTCCTATGAGCAGTTCTTC. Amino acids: CASSEQVAGGSYEQFF. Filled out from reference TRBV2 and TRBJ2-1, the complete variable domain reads EPEVTQTPSHQVTQMGQEVILRCVPISNHLYFYWYRQILGQKVEFLVSFYNNEISEKSEIFDDQFSVERPDGSNFTLKIRSTKLEDSAMYFCASSEQVAGGSYEQFFGPGTRLTVL.

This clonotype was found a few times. The CDR3 spells CASSLSPVGGNTEAFF. CDR3 DNA sequence: TGTGCCAGCAGTTTATCCCCGGTGGGGGGGAACACTGAAGCTTTCTTT. The chain links TRBV27 to TRBJ1-1; TRBD1 is a possible D gene (5 bases). V gave up 0 bases and J gave up 1 base, with 12 bases separating them. The germline V gene encodes CDR1 MNHEY and CDR2 SMNVEV (reference sequence). CDR3 length: 16 amino acids.